The next 12 T cell receptor beta chains were all read from a single sample in a study of T cell clonality in common variable immunodeficiency. TCRdb's table, derived via immunoSEQ multiplex PCR, lists solely in-frame clones and lacks some. This repertoire holds about 44,000 clones, and none appear only once. Material for sequencing was peripheral blood mononuclear cells. Source of these receptors: a person between 18 and 75 years old in good health.

This clone was found many times. The junction and the germline gene differ at one end; a read error may be behind it. The read comes to an end 3 residues before the CDR3 does, leaving the germline J gene to fill in the end. V is TRBV4-2 and J is TRBJ2-1; the D gene is possibly TRBD2 (6 bases). The CDR3 contains 14 residues. Germline values: CDR1 LGHNA, CDR2 YNFKEQ. Partial CDR3 DNA: TGTGCCAGCAGTCAAGCTGGGGGGACGTTTGAG. Translated: CASSQAGGTFE. The entire CDR3 reads CASSQAGGTFEQFF.

This clone was counted ten times or more. The CDR3 here is CACLKGDWGENTGELFF. CDR3 DNA (partial): TGTGCCTGTCTCAAAGGGGATTGGGGCGAAAACACCGGGGAG. The V and J genes are TRBV30 and TRBJ2-2, with D tentatively TRBD1 (5 bases). The read terminates 3 residues before the CDR3 end, so the remaining end is supplied by the germline J gene. The CDR3 has 17 residues. Trimming pared 6 bases from V and 2 bases from J, leaving 22 bases between. Germline CDR1 reads GTSNPN; CDR2 reads SVGIG (reference sequence). The complete variable domain, with remaining parts taken from reference TRBV30 and TRBJ2-2, reads SQTIHQWPATLVQPVGSPLSLECTVEGTSNPNLYWYRQAAGRGLQLLFYSVGIGQISSEVPQNLSASRPQDRQFILSSKKLLLSDSGFYLCACLKGDWGENTGELFFGEGSRLTVL.

This clone came up many times. The read is 3 residues too short to cover the CDR3 end, so that end is filled in from the germline J gene. V and J are TRBV11-2 and TRBJ1-2; 7 bases line up with TRBD1. CDR3 length: 14 amino acids. Unmatched junction bases numbered 7, after V lost 5 bases and J lost 4 bases. Germline V gene sequence: CDR1 SGHAT, CDR2 FQNNGV. The CDR3 reads CASSTSPGGYGYTF. The CDR3 bases that were read are TGTGCCAGCAGCACTAGCCCAGGGGGCTATGGC. Full variable domain (outside the CDR3, taken from reference TRBV11-2 and TRBJ1-2): EAGVAQSPRYKIIEKRQSVAFWCNPISGHATLYWYQQILGQGPKLLIQFQNNGVVDDSQLPKDRFSAERLKGVDSTLKIQPAKLEDSAVYLCASSTSPGGYGYTFGSGTRLTVV.

This clone was seen repeatedly, ten times or more. The CDR3 end lies 3 residues beyond the end of the read and is filled in from the germline J gene. The chain combines TRBV5-1 with TRBJ2-3; 7 nucleotides agree with TRBD1. The ends lost 2 bases at V and 0 bases at J; junction bases unmatched: 0. Germline-derived CDR1 and CDR2 are SGHRS and YFSETQ. The CDR3 is 14 amino acids. CDR3: CASSLQGSTDTQYF. Partial CDR3 DNA: TGCGCCAGCAGCTTACAGGGGAGCACAGATACG.

The table lists this clone with many counts. Read sequence stops 3 residues before the CDR3 end, and the germline J gene provides the missing end. The chain employs TRBV11-3 and TRBJ2-7, with D possibly being TRBD1 (5 bases). Germline V CDR1 and CDR2: SGHNT, YENEEA. The CDR3 is made up of 15 amino acids. Between the trimmed V and J ends, which lost 1 base and 2 bases, there was a span of 12 bases. CDR3 sequence: CASSLGSPDTYEQYF. The CDR3 bases that were read are TGTGCCAGCAGCTTAGGTTCTCCGGACACCTACGAG.

This clone was recorded at least ten times. The read gets to within 3 residues of the CDR3 end, and the germline J gene fills in the rest. This sequence joins TRBV20-1 and TRBJ2-7; D perhaps matches TRBD2 (6 bases). CDR1 is DFQATT, CDR2 SNEGSKA, per germline (reference sequence). V lost 6 bases to trimming and J lost 2 bases, with 20 bases between them. This CDR3 is 15 amino acids long. The part of the CDR3 DNA that was read is TGCAGTGCCTCCCAGTCAGTGGGCGGGGCCTACGAG. Amino acid sequence: CSASQSVGGAYE. The entire CDR3 is CSASQSVGGAYEQYF.

This clone was detected ten times or more. Read sequence stops 3 residues before the CDR3 end, and the germline J gene provides the missing end. The rearrangement uses TRBV20-1 and TRBJ2-1, with 7 bases that match TRBD2. The CDR3 is 15 residues long. J lost 2 bases, V lost 1 base, and 5 bases had no gene match. Germline V lookup: CDR1 DFQATT, CDR2 SNEGSKA (reference sequence). The CDR3 DNA, read in part, is TGCAGTGCTAGAGGGGCTAGCGGTACCTACAATGAG. As protein: CSARGASGTYNE. The full CDR3 sequence reads CSARGASGTYNEQFF.

At least ten counts were recorded for this clone. The read falls 3 residues short of the CDR3 end, and the missing part is taken from the germline J gene. V is TRBV5-6 and J is TRBJ2-1; TRBD1 agrees at 7 bases. The CDR3 totals 14 residues. The trim removed 6 bases at V and 3 bases at J, leaving 6 bases unmatched. Germline V gene data show CDR1 as SGHDT and CDR2 as YYEEEE. This CDR3 is CASTLDRFYNEQFF. Partial CDR3 DNA: TGTGCCAGCACCCTGGACAGGTTCTACAATGAG.

This clone counts as medium-sized. The CDR3 goes on 3 residues after the read ends, and that part is filled in from the germline J gene. The chain employs TRBV18 and TRBJ1-1; perhaps TRBD1 as D (5 bases). Trimming shortened V by 1 base and J by 4 bases, and 13 bases separated the two germline ends. The CDR3 runs to 15 residues. Germline V lookup: CDR1 KGHSH, CDR2 LQKENI. The sequenced part of the CDR3 DNA is TGTGCCAGCTCACCACTGCGGGGGTCGAGCACTGAA. Protein product: CASSPLRGSSTE. The whole CDR3 protein is CASSPLRGSSTEAFF.

This clone was counted many times. Sequencing ends 3 residues short of the CDR3 end; the germline J gene provides the rest. V usage is TRBV19 and J usage is TRBJ1-2; unclear D gene. The V end lost 6 bases, the J end lost 6 bases, and 14 bases lay between the germline ends. The V gene's germline CDR1 is LNHDA and CDR2 SQIVND (reference sequence). The CDR3 loop spans 13 amino acids. Incomplete CDR3 DNA: TGTGCCAGTAGAGTGGCGGGAGCCAATGGC. Protein: CASRVAGANG. The complete CDR3 sequence is CASRVAGANGYTF.

This clone was counted ten times or more. The read terminates 3 residues ahead of where the CDR3 ends, so the germline J gene completes it. The chain carries TRBV5-1 and TRBJ1-5; TRBD1 matches at 7 bases. Germline V gene data show CDR1 as SGHRS and CDR2 as YFSETQ. The V gene end was trimmed by 5 bases and the J gene end by 4 bases; junction bases not matched to a gene: 3. The CDR3 runs 13 residues. CDR3 region: CASRRDSNQPQHF. CDR3 DNA (partial): TGCGCCAGCAGGCGGGACAGTAATCAGCCC.

This clone was recorded many times. The read comes to an end 3 residues before the CDR3 does, leaving the germline J gene to fill in the end. The chain combines TRBV2 with TRBJ2-7; 9 bases are a match to TRBD1. The CDR3 has 13 residues. Germline loops: CDR1 SNHLY, CDR2 FYNNEI. After removal of 10 bases from V and 4 bases from J, the junction contained 8 bases not matched to a gene. The sequenced CDR3 bases are TGTGCCACCGCCGGGACAGGGATATACGAG. Amino acid sequence: CATAGTGIYE. The CDR3 reads in full as CATAGTGIYEQYF.